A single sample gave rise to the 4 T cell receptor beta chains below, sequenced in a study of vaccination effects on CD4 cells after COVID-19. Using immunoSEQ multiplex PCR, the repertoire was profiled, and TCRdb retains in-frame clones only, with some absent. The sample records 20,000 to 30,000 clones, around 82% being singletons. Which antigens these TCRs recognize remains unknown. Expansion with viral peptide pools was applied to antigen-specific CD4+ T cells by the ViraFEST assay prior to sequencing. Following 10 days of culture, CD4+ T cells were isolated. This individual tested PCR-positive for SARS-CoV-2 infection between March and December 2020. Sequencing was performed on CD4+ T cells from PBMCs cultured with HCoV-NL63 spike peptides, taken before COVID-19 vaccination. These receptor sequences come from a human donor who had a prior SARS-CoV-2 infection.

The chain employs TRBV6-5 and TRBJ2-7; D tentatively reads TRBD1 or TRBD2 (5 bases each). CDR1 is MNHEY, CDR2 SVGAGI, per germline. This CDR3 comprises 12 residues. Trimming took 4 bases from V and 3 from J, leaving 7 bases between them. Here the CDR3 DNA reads TGTGCCAGCAGTTTGGGGGTCTACGAGCAGTACTTC. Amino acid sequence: CASSLGVYEQYF.

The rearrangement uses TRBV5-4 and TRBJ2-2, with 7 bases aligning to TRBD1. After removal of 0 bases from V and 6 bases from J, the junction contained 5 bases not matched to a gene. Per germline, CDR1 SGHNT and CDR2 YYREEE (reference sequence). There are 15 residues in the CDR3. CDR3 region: CASSLGQGVAGELFF. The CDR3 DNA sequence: TGTGCCAGCAGCTTGGGACAGGGTGTAGCCGGGGAGCTGTTTTTT.

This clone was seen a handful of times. CDR3 nucleotides: TGCGCCAGCAGCCCAACCCCTCCGACAGGAACGAATTCACCCCTCCACTTT. This sequence encodes CASSPTPPTGTNSPLHF. The genes are TRBV5-1 and TRBJ1-6, with a tentative D call TRBD1 (6 bases). V shed 4 bases and J shed 7 bases, with 21 bases lying between them. CDR1 SGHRS and CDR2 YFSETQ come from the germline V gene. The CDR3 length is 17 residues.

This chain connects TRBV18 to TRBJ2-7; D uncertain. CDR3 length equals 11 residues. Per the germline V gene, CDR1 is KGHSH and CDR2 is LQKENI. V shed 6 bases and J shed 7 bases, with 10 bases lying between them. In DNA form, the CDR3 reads TGTGCCAGCTCCCTCCTCGCGGAGCAGTACTTC. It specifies CASSLLAEQYF.